A selection of T cell receptor beta chains follows, all from one sample in a study of vaccination and CD4 T cells after COVID-19. For these TCRs, the target antigens are not known. TCRdb called the PCR reads again in MiXCR, with one record for every CDR3 protein. Of around 12,000 distinct CDR3 sequences listed, approximately 49% are singletons. The sample comprised CD4+ T cells from blood, cultured in vitro. The receptors derive from a human donor who had recovered from COVID-19. Each CDR3 is given with its conserved first and last residue.

V	J	CDR3
TRBV6-1	TRBJ1-2	CASSRGDGYTF
TRBV12-3/TRBV12-4	TRBJ2-5	CASSLGDQETQYF
TRBV4-1	TRBJ1-1	CASSQGLAARNTEAFF
TRBV24-1	TRBJ1-5	CATSESGFQPQHF
TRBV20-1	TRBJ2-5	CSALARGQETQYF
TRBV30	TRBJ1-5	CAWSMRQGRGSNQPQHF
TRBV6-2/TRBV6-3	TRBJ2-1	CASSYSKGQGWFF
TRBV20-1	TRBJ2-7	CSARDLERGSYEQYF
TRBV19	TRBJ2-3	CASSDGLAARTDTQYF
TRBV11-1	TRBJ2-7	CASSREGGSSYEQYF
TRBV24-1	TRBJ2-1	CATSDARSLSSYNEQFF
TRBV10-2	TRBJ1-6	CASRQPGYNSPLHF
TRBV20-1	TRBJ2-1	CSARGGGVVNEQFF
TRBV14	TRBJ1-6	CASRHGYNSPLHF
TRBV20-1	TRBJ2-5	CSARVVLAGYQETQYF
TRBV7-9	TRBJ1-2	CASSTTGGYYGYTF
TRBV7-2	TRBJ2-1	CASSAYRGNNEQFF
TRBV15	TRBJ2-1	CATSSRPTGTGVDNEQFF
TRBV20-1	TRBJ2-1	CSARVAGGPRSSYNEQFF
TRBV20-1	TRBJ1-5	CSAARGGREPQHF
TRBV24-1	TRBJ2-3	CATSTWGGSDTDTQYF
TRBV20-1	TRBJ2-7	CSASSGSYSSYEQYF
TRBV20-1	TRBJ2-1	CSARLGRTGYNEQFF
TRBV5-8	TRBJ2-1	CASSFRRLSYNEQFF
TRBV6-5	TRBJ1-4	CASSYGLMEKLFF
TRBV20-1	TRBJ1-1	CSAEGNRDEAFF
TRBV20-1	TRBJ2-3	CSAREDLRRTDTQYF
TRBV18	TRBJ1-1	CASSPPLQTANTEAFF
TRBV10-2	TRBJ1-2	CASSESATGYGYTF
TRBV15	TRBJ2-1	CATSLELRLNEQFF
TRBV12-3/TRBV12-4	TRBJ1-6	CASSSGRTNSPLHF
TRBV7-2	TRBJ2-4	CASSPQGVKNIQYF
TRBV11-2	TRBJ2-7	CASSLSGTGVAGQYF
TRBV20-1	TRBJ2-3	CSASHQSGNIRTDTQYF
TRBV7-6	TRBJ1-3	CASSPGTGGNTIYF
TRBV7-3	TRBJ2-1	CASSAPGLAGEQFF
TRBV7-2	TRBJ2-7	CASSLELVLGEQYF
TRBV6-1	TRBJ2-7	CASTQGNSYEQYF
TRBV20-1	TRBJ2-7	CSAGGGGSPHEQYF
TRBV29-1	TRBJ1-6	CSVGTEYNSPLHF
TRBV7-3	TRBJ2-2	CASSTRSAGELFF
TRBV6-2/TRBV6-3	TRBJ1-5	CASDRDVSNQPQHF
TRBV20-1	TRBJ2-3	CSARSGSSTDTQYF
TRBV7-2	TRBJ2-1	CASSLFGTGRYNEQFF
TRBV7-7	TRBJ2-2	CASRSGPDTGELFF
TRBV19	TRBJ2-7	CASSIAYPSRGGLSYEQYF
TRBV20-1	TRBJ1-3	CSASVTGNTIYF
TRBV7-2	TRBJ2-5	CASSKGSGAGEGTQYF